The T cell receptor (beta chain) described here comes from a study of technical replicates of blood from a few donors. Trimming stripped 4 bases from V and 4 bases from J, with 13 bases between. The germline V gene has CDR1 MNHNY and CDR2 SVGAGI (reference sequence). The CDR3 contains 14 residues. Profiled with immunoSEQ multiplex PCR; TCRdb holds only in-frame clones, not every one. The table has over 85,000 clones, 95% to 96% seen once. The chain recombines TRBV6-6 with TRBJ1-2; D is unresolved. The specimen sequenced was T cells isolated from PBMCs. This TCR was sampled from a human donor in good health. The CDR3, as DNA: TGTGCCAGCAGTTCTTTTTCGGTTTCCTATGGCTACACCTTC. Translation: CASSSFSVSYGYTF.